Below, one TCR beta chain is given with its context. Authors' methods: Amplifying reference gene primers gave estimates of nucleated cell counts. This table comes from immunoSEQ multiplex PCR, and its TCRdb copy is limited to in-frame clones, with some not included. The V and J calls and clone size are taken from that table; D and trimming were inferred from the DNA. This sample has 150,000 to 160,000 clones, with about three quarters found just once. The sample is drawn from a study of blood T cell repertoires in COVID-19. Study summary: The cDNA or gDNA used as material had been derived from T cells, B-cell-depleted T cells, or PBMCs.

V was pared by 3 bases and J by 5 bases, with 7 bases between. There are 13 residues in the CDR3. CDR1 is KGHSH, CDR2 LQKENI, per germline. This chain links TRBV18 with TRBJ2-2; no clear D gene. Sample: peripheral blood. The sequence came from an elderly man with acute or convalescent COVID-19. The CDR3 DNA follows: TGTGCCAGCTCACCCCTCCGGACCGGGGAGCTGTTTTTT. This gives the protein CASSPLRTGELFF. Using reference TRBV18 and TRBJ2-2 for the parts outside the CDR3, the full variable domain is NAGVMQNPRHLVRRRGQEARLRCSPMKGHSHVYWYRQLPEEGLKFMVYLQKENIIDESGMPKERFSAEFPKEGPSILRIQQVVRGDSAAYFCASSPLRTGELFFGEGSRLTVL.